One and the same sample provided the 11 T cell receptor beta chains below, sequenced in a study of T cell responses to AZD1222 COVID-19 vaccine. TCRdb keeps only in-frame clones here, not all; method: immunoSEQ multiplex PCR. The top ten clones hold roughly 2% of a sample with about 150,000 clones, around 90% of them seen once. The source material was peripheral blood, sampled on day 0 of AZD1222 vaccination. Receptors originate from an adult in good health.

This clone was seen a single time. The chain uses TRBV27 and TRBJ1-4; weak D call: TRBD1 (5 bases). The CDR3 has 13 amino acids. Trimming pared 6 bases from V and 8 bases from J, leaving 13 bases between. CDR1 MNHEY and CDR2 SMNVEV come from the germline V gene (reference sequence). The CDR3 loop is CASRWQGGEKLFF. The CDR3 DNA reads as TGTGCCAGCAGATGGCAGGGAGGCGAAAAACTGTTTTTT.

The V call is TRBV5-4, the J call TRBJ2-7; 11 bases match TRBD2. V shed 5 bases and J 0 bases; nucleotides not matched to a gene: 4. The germline gives CDR1 SGHNT, CDR2 YYREEE (reference sequence). CDR3 size: 15 residues. CDR3 loop: CASSPSGGYSYEQYF. The CDR3 DNA follows: TGTGCCAGCAGTCCTAGCGGGGGGTACTCCTACGAGCAGTACTTC. Full variable domain (remainder filled in from reference TRBV5-4 and TRBJ2-7): ETGVTQSPTHLIKTRGQQVTLRCSSQSGHNTVSWYQQALGQGPQFIFQYYREEENGRGNFPPRFSGLQFPNYSSELNVNALELDDSALYLCASSPSGGYSYEQYFGPGTRLTVT.

V gene TRBV6-5 combines with J gene TRBJ2-2, with a possible D match to TRBD1 (5 bases). CDR3 length equals 14 residues. Per germline, CDR1 MNHEY and CDR2 SVGAGI. Deletions cut 6 bases from V and 6 bases from J, with 14 bases between. The CDR3 is CASRAQGGSGELFF. In DNA form, the CDR3 reads TGTGCCAGCAGAGCTCAGGGTGGGTCCGGGGAGCTGTTTTTT.

The chain recombines TRBV9 with TRBJ1-1; D is perhaps TRBD1 (6 bases). Germline-derived CDR1 and CDR2 are SGDLS and YYNGEE. Trimming took 0 bases from V and 5 from J, leaving 17 bases between them. The CDR3 has 16 amino acids. In nucleotides, the CDR3 is TGTGCCAGCAGCGTAGATCCTCTAGGGGGGAGGACTGAAGCTTTCTTT. Translated: CASSVDPLGGRTEAFF.

The chain employs TRBV19 and TRBJ1-2, with TRBD1 as a possible D gene (5 bases). Trimming shortened V by 3 bases and J by 0 bases, and 11 bases separated the two germline ends. CDR1 LNHDA and CDR2 SQIVND come from the germline V gene (reference sequence). This CDR3 spans 15 amino acids. CDR3 DNA sequence: TGTGCCAGTAGTATTTCCCCACAGGCTAACTATGGCTACACCTTC. It translates to CASSISPQANYGYTF.

The rearrangement joins TRBV6-6 to TRBJ1-2, with 9 bases identical to TRBD1. V dropped 5 bases and J dropped 3; count of bases not matched to a gene: 10. CDR1 and CDR2 (germline): MNHNY, SVGAGI (reference sequence). This CDR3 is 16 amino acids long. CDR3 sequence: CASSAPGQGHYYGYTF. The CDR3 DNA reads as TGTGCCAGCAGTGCCCCGGGACAGGGACATTACTATGGCTACACCTTC.

The rearrangement links TRBV2 to TRBJ1-2, with 9 bases fitting TRBD1. The J segment lost 0 bases and the V segment lost 8 bases, leaving 1 base of the junction unmatched. The CDR3 contains 13 residues. In germline, CDR1 is SNHLY, CDR2 FYNNEI. DNA of the CDR3: TGTGCCAGCGGGACAGGGACTAACTATGGCTACACCTTC. Translating gives CASGTGTNYGYTF.

DNA of the CDR3: TGTGCCTGGAGGGGCCACGGAGGCCTGAACACTGAAGCTTTCTTT. Translating it yields CAWRGHGGLNTEAFF. The rearrangement links TRBV30 to TRBJ1-1; D uncertain. V was pared by 3 bases and J by 0 bases, with 14 bases between. There are 15 residues in the CDR3. The germline CDR1 and CDR2 sequences are GTSNPN and SVGIG (reference sequence).

This chain joins TRBV15 and TRBJ1-1, with D perhaps matching TRBD1 (5 bases). CDR3 length equals 14 residues. V was cut by 2 bases and J by 6 bases, with 13 bases left in between. CDR1 is LNHNV and CDR2 is YYDKDF in the germline V gene (reference sequence). The CDR3 is CATSRTRQLPEAFF. The CDR3 region has the DNA TGTGCCACCAGCAGAACAAGACAGCTCCCTGAAGCTTTCTTT.

This clone was recorded many times. V gene TRBV5-4 combines with J gene TRBJ1-5; 8 nucleotides agree with TRBD1. The ends lost 3 bases at V and 1 base at J; junction bases unmatched: 6. There are 16 residues in the CDR3. Germline values: CDR1 SGHNT, CDR2 YYREEE (reference sequence). The CDR3 DNA is TGTGCCAGCAGCTCATTAGGACAGGGAAGCAATCAGCCCCAGCATTTT. This translates into CASSSLGQGSNQPQHF.

The rearrangement uses TRBV2 and TRBJ2-7; D possibly uses TRBD1 or TRBD2 (5 bases each). This CDR3 spans 16 amino acids. V shed 0 bases and J shed 8 bases, with 20 bases lying between them. Germline V gives CDR1 SNHLY, CDR2 FYNNEI. The CDR3 coding sequence is TGTGCCAGCAGTGAAGCGGGCCGGGACCCCCAGAGGAAGCAGTACTTC. Amino acids: CASSEAGRDPQRKQYF.